This T cell receptor (beta chain) was sequenced in a study of identical twins. A remark on this clonotype: Its antigen is not known.

Each donor (without exception) was a healthy Caucasian. Through template switching, a universal primer site was introduced, and the cDNA contained unique molecular identifiers. MiXCR was run by TCRdb on the 5' RACE reads, yielding one entry per CDR3 protein. The sample holds 550,000 to 700,000 distinct CDR3 sequences, 9.6% seen once. Whole-study results and caveats: Reduced insertions were recorded for abundant cord blood beta clonotypes, with no such pattern in memory repertoires.

V dropped 0 bases and J dropped 6; count of bases not matched to a gene: 6. Germline V gene sequence: CDR1 SGHRS, CDR2 YFSETQ. The CDR3 contains 15 residues. These data also featured in a second study, about yellow fever vaccine responses in identical twins.

This clonotype was obtained from a woman under 30 in good health. The chain joins TRBV5-1 to TRBJ2-5; 9 bases match TRBD2. Material for sequencing was PBMCs. DNA for the CDR3: TGCGCCAGCAGCTTGGAGGCGGGGGGGCTGAAGACCCAGTACTTC. It yields the protein CASSLEAGGLKTQYF.